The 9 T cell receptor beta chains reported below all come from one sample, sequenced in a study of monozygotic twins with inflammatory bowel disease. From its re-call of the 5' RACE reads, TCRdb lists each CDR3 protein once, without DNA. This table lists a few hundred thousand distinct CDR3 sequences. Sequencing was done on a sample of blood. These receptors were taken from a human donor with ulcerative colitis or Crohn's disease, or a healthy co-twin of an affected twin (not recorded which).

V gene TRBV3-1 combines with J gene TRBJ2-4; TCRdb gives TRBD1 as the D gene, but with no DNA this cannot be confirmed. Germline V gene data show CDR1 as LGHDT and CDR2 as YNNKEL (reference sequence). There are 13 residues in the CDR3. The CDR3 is CASGEIARDSWYF.

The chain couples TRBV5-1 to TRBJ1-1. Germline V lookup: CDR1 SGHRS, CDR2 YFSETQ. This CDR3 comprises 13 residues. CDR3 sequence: CASSWSPNTEAFF.

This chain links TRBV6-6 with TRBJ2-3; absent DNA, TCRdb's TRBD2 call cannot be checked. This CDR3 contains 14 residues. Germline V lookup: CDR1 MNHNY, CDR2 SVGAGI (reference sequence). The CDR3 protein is CASSSQRVTDTQYF.

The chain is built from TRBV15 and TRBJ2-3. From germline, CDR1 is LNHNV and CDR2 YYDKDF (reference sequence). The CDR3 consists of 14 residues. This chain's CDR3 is CATSRVLGTDTQYF.

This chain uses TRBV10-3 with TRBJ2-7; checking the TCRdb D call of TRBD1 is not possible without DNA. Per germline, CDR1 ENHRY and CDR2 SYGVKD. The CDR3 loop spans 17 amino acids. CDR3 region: CAISVVEPGQDPYEQYF.

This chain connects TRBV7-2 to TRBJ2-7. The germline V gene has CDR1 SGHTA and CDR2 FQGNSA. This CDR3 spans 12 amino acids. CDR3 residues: CASTRLGGEQYF.

The CDR3 spells CASSQDRDRGLGEQYF. The chain has TRBV4-1 and TRBJ2-7; the D gene TCRdb calls, TRBD1, cannot be checked with no DNA. Germline CDR1 MGHRA, CDR2 YSYEKL. The CDR3 sequence is 16 residues long.

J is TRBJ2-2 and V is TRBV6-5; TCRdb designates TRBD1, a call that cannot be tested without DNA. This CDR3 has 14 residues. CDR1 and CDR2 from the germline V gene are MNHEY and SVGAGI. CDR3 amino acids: CASSYWGAVGELFF.

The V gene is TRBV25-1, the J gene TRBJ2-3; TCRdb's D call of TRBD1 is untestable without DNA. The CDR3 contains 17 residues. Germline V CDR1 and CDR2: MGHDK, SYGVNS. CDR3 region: CASSATWTGPSTDTQYF.